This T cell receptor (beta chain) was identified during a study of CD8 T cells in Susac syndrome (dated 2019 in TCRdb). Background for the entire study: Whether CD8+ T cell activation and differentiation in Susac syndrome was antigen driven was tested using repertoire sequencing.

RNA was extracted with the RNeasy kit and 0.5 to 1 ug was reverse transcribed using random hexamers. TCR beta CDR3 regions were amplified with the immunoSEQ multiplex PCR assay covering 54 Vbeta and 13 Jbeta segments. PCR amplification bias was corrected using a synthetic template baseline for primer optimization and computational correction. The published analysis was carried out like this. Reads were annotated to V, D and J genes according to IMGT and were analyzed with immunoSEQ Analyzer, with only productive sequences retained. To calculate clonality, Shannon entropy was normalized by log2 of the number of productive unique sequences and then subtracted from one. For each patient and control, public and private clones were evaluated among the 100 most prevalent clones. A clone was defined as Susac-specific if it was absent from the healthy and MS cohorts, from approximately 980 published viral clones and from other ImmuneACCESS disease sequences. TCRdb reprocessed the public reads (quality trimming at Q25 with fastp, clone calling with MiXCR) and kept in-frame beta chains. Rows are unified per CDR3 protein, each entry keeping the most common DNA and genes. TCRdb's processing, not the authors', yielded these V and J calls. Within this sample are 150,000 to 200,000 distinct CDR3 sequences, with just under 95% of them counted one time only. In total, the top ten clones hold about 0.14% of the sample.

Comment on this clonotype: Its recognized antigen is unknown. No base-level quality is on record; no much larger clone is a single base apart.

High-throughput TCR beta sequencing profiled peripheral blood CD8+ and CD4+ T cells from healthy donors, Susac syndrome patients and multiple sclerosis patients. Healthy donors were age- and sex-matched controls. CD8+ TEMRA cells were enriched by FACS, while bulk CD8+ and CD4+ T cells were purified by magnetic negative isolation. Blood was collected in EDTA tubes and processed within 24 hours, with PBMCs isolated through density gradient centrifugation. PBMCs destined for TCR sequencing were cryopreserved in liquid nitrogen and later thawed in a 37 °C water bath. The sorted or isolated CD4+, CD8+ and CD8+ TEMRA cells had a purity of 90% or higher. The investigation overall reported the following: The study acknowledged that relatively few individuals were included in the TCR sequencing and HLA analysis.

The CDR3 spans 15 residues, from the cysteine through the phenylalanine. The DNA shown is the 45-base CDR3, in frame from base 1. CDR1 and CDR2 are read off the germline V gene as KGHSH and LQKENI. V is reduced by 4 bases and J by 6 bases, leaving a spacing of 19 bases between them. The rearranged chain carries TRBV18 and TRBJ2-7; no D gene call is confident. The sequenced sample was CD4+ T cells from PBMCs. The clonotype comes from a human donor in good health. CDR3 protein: CASSLTGLSGVEQYF. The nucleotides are TGTGCCAGCTCACTAACCGGGCTATCTGGGGTCGAGCAGTACTTC. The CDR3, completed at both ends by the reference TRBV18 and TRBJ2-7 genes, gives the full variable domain NAGVMQNPRHLVRRRGQEARLRCSPMKGHSHVYWYRQLPEEGLKFMVYLQKENIIDESGMPKERFSAEFPKEGPSILRIQQVVRGDSAAYFCASSLTGLSGVEQYFGPGTRLTVT.